This T cell receptor (beta chain) was found in a study of glioma-infiltrating T cells after dendritic cell vaccination. Study at large: Dendritic cell vaccination trial patients had either newly diagnosed or recurrent glioblastoma.

The time point was: after dendritic cell vaccination, including at tumor progression/relapse. Fresh-frozen tumor tissue and more than two years of survival data were available for all. This clone was observed a handful of times. Its antigen is as yet unknown. Study-wide points: Complete blood and tumor specimen sets were limited to few patients.

The PCR used 60 V beta and 13 J beta primers. Only in-frame clones appear in the TCRdb table, and some are missing; sequencing was by immunoSEQ multiplex PCR. Among 85,000 to 100,000 clones listed, 75% to 85% were seen once. CDR1 and CDR2 (germline): SGHNT, YYREEE (reference sequence). The CDR3 covers 18 residues. V lost 0 bases and J 7 bases, leaving 25 bases between the germline ends. The receptor's source is a human donor with glioblastoma. The sequencing here drew on blood, taken after dendritic cell vaccination. The rearrangement uses TRBV5-4 and TRBJ1-2; D not certain. CDR3 region: CASSLVLGLTSLAGGYTF. CDR3 DNA sequence: TGTGCCAGCAGCTTGGTCCTGGGCCTAACTTCCCTAGCGGGTGGCTACACCTTC. Full variable domain (rest looked up from reference TRBV5-4 and TRBJ1-2): ETGVTQSPTHLIKTRGQQVTLRCSSQSGHNTVSWYQQALGQGPQFIFQYYREEENGRGNFPPRFSGLQFPNYSSELNVNALELDDSALYLCASSLVLGLTSLAGGYTFGSGTRLTVV.